This T cell receptor (beta chain) was identified during a study of cytomegalovirus exposure and HLA in healthy donors. Broader study findings: Later on, an analysis found that several of the most significant clusters appeared to be linked to common viral pathogens, which included parvovirus B19. Immune exposure was documented only through CMV serostatus. An analysis was carried out at a later point. It showed that HLA-associated TCR beta chains were more clonally expanded than equally common non-associated chains.

Regarding this clone: Its matching antigen is unknown.

Germline V gene sequence: CDR1 LNHDA, CDR2 SQIVND (reference sequence). The CDR3 contains 13 residues. Trimming left V 9 bases short and J 1 base short, with 12 bases between. Both 60 Vbeta primers and 13 Jbeta primers went into the PCR. Clones were sequenced by immunoSEQ multiplex PCR, and TCRdb holds only the in-frame ones, with some missing. The profile shows about 120,000 clones, approximately 15% of them singletons. The origin of this receptor is a woman between 18 and 30 years old in good health and CMV-seronegative. Sequenced sample: PBMCs. The chain uses TRBV19 and TRBJ1-1; D remains ambiguous. For the CDR3, the DNA is TGTGCCAGCCGGCTTCGGGGGAACACTGAAGCTTTCTTT. It specifies CASRLRGNTEAFF.